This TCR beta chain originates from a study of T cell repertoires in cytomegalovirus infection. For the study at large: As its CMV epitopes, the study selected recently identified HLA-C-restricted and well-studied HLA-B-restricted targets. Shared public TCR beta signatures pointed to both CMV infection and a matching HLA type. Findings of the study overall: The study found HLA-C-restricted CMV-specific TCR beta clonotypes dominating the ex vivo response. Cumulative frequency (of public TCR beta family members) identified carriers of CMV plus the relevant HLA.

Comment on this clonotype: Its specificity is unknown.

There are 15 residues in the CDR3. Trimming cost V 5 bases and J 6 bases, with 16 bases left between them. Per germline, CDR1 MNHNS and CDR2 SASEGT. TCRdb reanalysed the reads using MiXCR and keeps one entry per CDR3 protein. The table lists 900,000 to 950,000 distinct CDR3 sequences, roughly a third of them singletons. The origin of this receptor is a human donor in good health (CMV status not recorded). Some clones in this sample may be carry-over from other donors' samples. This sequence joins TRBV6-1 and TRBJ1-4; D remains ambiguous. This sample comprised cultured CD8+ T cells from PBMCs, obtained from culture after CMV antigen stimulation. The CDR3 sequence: CASSYAGREDEKLFF. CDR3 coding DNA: TGTGCCAGCAGTTACGCCGGGCGCGAGGATGAAAAACTGTTTTTT.